This TCR beta chain was captured by sequencing in a study of graft-versus-host responses after intestinal transplantation. Assay used: immunoSEQ multiplex PCR; TCRdb lists only in-frame clones, some missing. The table lists tens of thousands of clones, approximately 94% of them singletons. As concerns this clone: Antigen: not known.

The CDR3 has 13 residues. V lost 0 bases to trimming and J lost 6 bases, with 8 bases between them. Germline V lookup: CDR1 SGHTA, CDR2 FQGNSA. The genes are TRBV7-2 and TRBJ1-2; no firm D call. The origin of this receptor is a human donor who was the organ donor for an intestinal transplant. The sequences come from unstimulated CD4+ T cells sorted from spleen or lymph node cells, collected before transplant. The CDR3 region is CASSLAQRDGYTF. The CDR3 nucleotides are TGTGCCAGCAGCTTAGCACAGAGGGATGGCTACACCTTC. The complete variable domain, with remaining parts taken from reference TRBV7-2 and TRBJ1-2, reads GAGVSQSPSNKVTEKGKDVELRCDPISGHTALYWYRQSLGQGLEFLIYFQGNSAPDKSGLPSDRFSAERTGGSVSTLTIQRTQQEDSAVYLCASSLAQRDGYTFGSGTRLTVV.